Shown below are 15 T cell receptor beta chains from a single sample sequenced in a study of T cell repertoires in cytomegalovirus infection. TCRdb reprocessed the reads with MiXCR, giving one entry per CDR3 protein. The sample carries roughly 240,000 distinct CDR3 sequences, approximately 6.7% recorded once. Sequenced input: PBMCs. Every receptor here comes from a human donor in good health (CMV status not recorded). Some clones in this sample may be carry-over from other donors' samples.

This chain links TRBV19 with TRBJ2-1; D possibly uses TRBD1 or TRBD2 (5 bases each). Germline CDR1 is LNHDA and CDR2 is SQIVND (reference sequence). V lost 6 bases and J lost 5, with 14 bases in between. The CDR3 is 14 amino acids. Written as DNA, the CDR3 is TGTGCCAGTAGGGACGGGGCGAAAAACAATGAGCAGTTCTTC. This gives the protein CASRDGAKNNEQFF.

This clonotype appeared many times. The CDR3, as DNA: TGTGCCAGCAGCTCAGGAGACACAGATACGCAGTATTTT. It codes for CASSSGDTDTQYF. The rearrangement links TRBV7-3 to TRBJ2-3; no clear D gene. The CDR3 has 13 amino acids. The V end was cut by 4 bases, the J end by 2 bases, with 7 bases between. Germline V gives CDR1 SGHTA, CDR2 FQGTGA.

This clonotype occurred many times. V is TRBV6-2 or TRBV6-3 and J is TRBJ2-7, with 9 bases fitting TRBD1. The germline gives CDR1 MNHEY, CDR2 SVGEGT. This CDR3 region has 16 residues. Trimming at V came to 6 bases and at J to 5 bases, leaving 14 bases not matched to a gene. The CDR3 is CASSPSRTGEVDEQYF. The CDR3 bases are TGTGCCAGCAGCCCTAGTAGGACAGGGGAAGTAGACGAGCAGTACTTC.

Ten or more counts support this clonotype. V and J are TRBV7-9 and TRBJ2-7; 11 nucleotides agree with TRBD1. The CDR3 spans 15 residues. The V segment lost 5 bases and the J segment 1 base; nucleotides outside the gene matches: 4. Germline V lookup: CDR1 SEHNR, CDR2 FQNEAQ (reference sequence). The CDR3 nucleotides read TGTGCCAGCAGCCTGGGACAGGGGGTTTCCTACGAGCAGTACTTC. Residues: CASSLGQGVSYEQYF.

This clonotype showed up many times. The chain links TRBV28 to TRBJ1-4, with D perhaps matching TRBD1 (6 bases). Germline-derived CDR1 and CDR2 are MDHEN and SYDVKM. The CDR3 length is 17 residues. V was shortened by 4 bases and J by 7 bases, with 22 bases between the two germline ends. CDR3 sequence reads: CASSSNPRGGVSEKLFF. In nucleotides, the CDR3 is TGTGCCAGCAGTTCCAACCCCCGGGGGGGCGTTAGTGAAAAACTGTTTTTT.

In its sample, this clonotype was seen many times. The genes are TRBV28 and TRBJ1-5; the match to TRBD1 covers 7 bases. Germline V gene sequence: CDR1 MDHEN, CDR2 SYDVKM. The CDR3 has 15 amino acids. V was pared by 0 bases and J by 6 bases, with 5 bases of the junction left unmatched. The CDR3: CASSLWTGRIQPQHF. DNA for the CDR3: TGTGCCAGCAGTTTATGGACAGGGAGGATTCAGCCCCAGCATTTT.

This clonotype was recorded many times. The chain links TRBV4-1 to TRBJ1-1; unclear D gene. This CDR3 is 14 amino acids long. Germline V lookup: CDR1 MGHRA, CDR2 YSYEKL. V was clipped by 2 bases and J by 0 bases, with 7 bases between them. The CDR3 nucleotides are TGCGCCAGCAGCCAAACGGAAATGAACACTGAAGCTTTCTTT. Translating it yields CASSQTEMNTEAFF.

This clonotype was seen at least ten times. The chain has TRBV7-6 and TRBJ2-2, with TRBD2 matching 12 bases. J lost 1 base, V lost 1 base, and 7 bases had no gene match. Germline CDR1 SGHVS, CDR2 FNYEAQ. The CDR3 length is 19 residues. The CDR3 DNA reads TGTGCCAGCAGCTTAGGGACTAGCGGGGTCGCTAGGAACACCGGGGAGCTGTTTTTT. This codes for CASSLGTSGVARNTGELFF.

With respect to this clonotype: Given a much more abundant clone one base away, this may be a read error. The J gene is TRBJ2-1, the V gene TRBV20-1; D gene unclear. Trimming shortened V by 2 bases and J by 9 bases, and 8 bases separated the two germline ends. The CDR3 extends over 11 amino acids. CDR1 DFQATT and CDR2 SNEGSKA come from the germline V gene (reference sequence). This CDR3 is CSARWSGEQFF. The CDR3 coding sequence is TGCAGTGCTAGATGGTCGGGTGAGCAGTTCTTC.

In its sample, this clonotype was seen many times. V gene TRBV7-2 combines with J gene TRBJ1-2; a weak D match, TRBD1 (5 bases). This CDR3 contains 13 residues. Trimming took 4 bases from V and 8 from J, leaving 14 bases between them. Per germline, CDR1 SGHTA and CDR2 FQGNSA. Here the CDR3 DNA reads TGTGCCAGCAGCTCACCAGGGTTTTTAGGCTACACCTTC. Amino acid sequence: CASSSPGFLGYTF.

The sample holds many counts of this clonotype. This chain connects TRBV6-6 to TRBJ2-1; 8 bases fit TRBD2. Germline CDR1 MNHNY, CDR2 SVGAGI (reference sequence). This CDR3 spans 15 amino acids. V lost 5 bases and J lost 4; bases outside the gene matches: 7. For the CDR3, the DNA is TGTGCCAGCAGTCTCGGGGGACTAGTGTACAATGAGCAGTTCTTC. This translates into CASSLGGLVYNEQFF.

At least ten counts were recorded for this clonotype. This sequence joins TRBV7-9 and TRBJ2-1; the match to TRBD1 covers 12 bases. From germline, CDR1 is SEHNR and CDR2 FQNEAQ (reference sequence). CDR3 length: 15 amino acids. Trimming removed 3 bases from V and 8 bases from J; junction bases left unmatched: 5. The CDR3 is CASSFPRDRGHEQFF. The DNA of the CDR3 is TGTGCCAGCAGCTTCCCAAGGGACAGGGGGCATGAGCAGTTCTTC.

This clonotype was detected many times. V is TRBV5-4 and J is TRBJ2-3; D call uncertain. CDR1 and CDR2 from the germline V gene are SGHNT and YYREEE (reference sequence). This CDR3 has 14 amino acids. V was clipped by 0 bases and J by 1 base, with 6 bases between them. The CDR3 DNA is TGTGCCAGCAGCTTGGAGGTGGGCACAGATACGCAGTATTTT. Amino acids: CASSLEVGTDTQYF.

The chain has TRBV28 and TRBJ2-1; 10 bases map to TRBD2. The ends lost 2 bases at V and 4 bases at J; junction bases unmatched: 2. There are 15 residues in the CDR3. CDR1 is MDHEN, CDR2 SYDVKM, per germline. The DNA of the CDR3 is TGTGCCAGCAGTTTAGAGCGGGGGGGATACAATGAGCAGTTCTTC. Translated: CASSLERGGYNEQFF. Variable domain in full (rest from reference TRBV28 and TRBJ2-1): DVKVTQSSRYLVKRTGEKVFLECVQDMDHENMFWYRQDPGLGLRLIYFSYDVKMKEKGDIPEGYSVSREKKERFSLILESASTNQTSMYLCASSLERGGYNEQFFGPGTRLTVL.

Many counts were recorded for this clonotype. CDR3 sequence: CSASRQGKNTGELFF. CDR3 nucleotides: TGCAGTGCTTCGCGACAGGGGAAGAACACCGGGGAGCTGTTTTTT. This chain uses TRBV20-1 with TRBJ2-2; 8 nucleotides line up with TRBD1. Germline V gives CDR1 DFQATT, CDR2 SNEGSKA (reference sequence). With V trimmed by 5 bases and J by 1 base, 6 bases remained unmatched. This CDR3 spans 15 amino acids.